These 10 T cell receptor beta chains came from one sample sequenced in a study of T-cell reconstitution after alpha-beta-depleted transplantation in children. A TCRbeta library incorporating unique molecular identifiers was prepared. TCRdb re-derived calls from the PCR reads in MiXCR, one entry per CDR3 protein. The data hold some 600,000 distinct CDR3 sequences, with 10% to 15% observed a single time. The material sequenced was PBMCs, mostly from graft donor cells, taken 360 days after TCRalphabeta/CD19-depleted stem cell transplant. All receptors come from a male patient aged 5 to 17 who had a stem cell transplant for acute myeloid leukemia, so the T cells may come from the graft donor.

The chain uses TRBV15 and TRBJ1-1, with 10 bases lining up with TRBD1. The CDR3 spans 13 residues. The V gene's germline CDR1 is LNHNV and CDR2 YYDKDF (reference sequence). Unmatched junction bases numbered 1, after V lost 5 bases and J lost 4 bases. In nucleotides, the CDR3 is TGTGCCACCAGCTGGACAGGGGGCACTGAAGCTTTCTTT. Its translation is CATSWTGGTEAFF.

Here the CDR3 DNA reads TGTGCCACCAGTGATTCGGGACCCCGAAGCTCCTACAATGAGCAGTTCTTC. Translated, it gives CATSDSGPRSSYNEQFF. The chain couples TRBV24-1 to TRBJ2-1; possibly TRBD1 or TRBD2 for D (5 bases each). Trimming shortened V by 2 bases and J by 0 bases, and 13 bases separated the two germline ends. Germline loops: CDR1 KGHDR, CDR2 SFDVKD. This CDR3 comprises 17 residues.

This chain uses TRBV29-1 with TRBJ2-1; D call uncertain. The CDR3 contains 10 residues. Germline CDR1 reads SQVTM; CDR2 reads ANQGSEA. V was trimmed by 7 bases and J by 9 bases, leaving 10 bases between them. The CDR3 spells CSAQEREQFF. CDR3 nucleotides: TGCAGCGCCCAGGAGCGTGAGCAGTTCTTC.

This clonotype has just a few counts. V gene TRBV29-1 combines with J gene TRBJ2-3; 15 bases fit TRBD2. Germline V gene lookup returns CDR1 SQVTM and CDR2 ANQGSEA. Unmatched junction bases numbered 11, after V lost 1 base and J lost 3 bases. The CDR3 has 19 amino acids. The CDR3 bases are TGCAGCGTTGAAGGCCTAGGGACTAGCGGGAGGAAGTGGACAGATACGCAGTATTTT. It translates to CSVEGLGTSGRKWTDTQYF.

In its sample, this clonotype was seen a few times. V usage is TRBV12-3 or TRBV12-4 and J usage is TRBJ2-3; D possibly corresponds to TRBD2 (6 bases). Between the trimmed V and J ends, which lost 2 bases and 5 bases, there was a span of 11 bases. The CDR3 is 14 amino acids. The CDR3 reads CASSLSGTLDTQYF. CDR3 sequence (DNA): TGTGCCAGCAGTTTATCCGGGACTCTAGATACGCAGTATTTT.

The V gene is TRBV7-2, the J gene TRBJ2-7; 7 bases are a match to TRBD2. Germline V gives CDR1 SGHTA, CDR2 FQGNSA. Trimming took 10 bases from V and 4 from J; bases not matched to a gene: 13. The CDR3 totals 14 residues. CDR3 region: CATVRGGPKYEQYF. In DNA, the CDR3 is TGTGCCACCGTTAGGGGAGGGCCTAAGTACGAGCAGTACTTC.

This chain joins TRBV27 and TRBJ2-2; D remains unclear. CDR1 and CDR2 from the germline V gene are MNHEY and SMNVEV (reference sequence). The germline V and J ends were trimmed by 0 bases and 8 bases, with 10 bases remaining between them. The CDR3 covers 14 residues. The CDR3 nucleotides are TGTGCCAGCAGTTTATCGGTTTTGGTTGGGGAGCTGTTTTTT. Its protein product is CASSLSVLVGELFF.

This clonotype was seen repeatedly, ten times or more. The gene calls are TRBV28 and TRBJ2-2, with 11 bases lining up with TRBD2. The CDR3 sequence is 14 residues long. The V and J ends lost 8 bases and 5 bases, in that order; junction bases with no gene match: 4. Germline V CDR1 and CDR2: MDHEN, SYDVKM. The CDR3 DNA sequence: TGTGCCAGCTTGCGACTAGCGGGAACCGGGGAGCTGTTTTTT. Translation: CASLRLAGTGELFF.

This clonotype turned up a few times. This chain uses TRBV20-1 with TRBJ2-7; 11 nucleotides match TRBD1. The ends lost 5 bases at V and 5 bases at J; junction bases unmatched: 8. The germline V gene encodes CDR1 DFQATT and CDR2 SNEGSKA (reference sequence). The CDR3 covers 14 residues. CDR3 nucleotide sequence: TGCAGTGCTGGGTGGACAGGGGGCGCGGACGAGCAGTACTTC. This sequence encodes CSAGWTGGADEQYF.

This clonotype was picked up many times. This CDR3 is CSAPLAGAREQFF. For the CDR3, the DNA is TGCAGTGCTCCCCTAGCGGGAGCTCGGGAGCAGTTCTTC. The chain links TRBV20-1 to TRBJ2-1; 10 bases are a match to TRBD2. After removal of 5 bases from V and 10 bases from J, the junction contained 8 bases not matched to a gene. This CDR3 has 13 amino acids. Germline lookup yields CDR1 DFQATT and CDR2 SNEGSKA (reference sequence).